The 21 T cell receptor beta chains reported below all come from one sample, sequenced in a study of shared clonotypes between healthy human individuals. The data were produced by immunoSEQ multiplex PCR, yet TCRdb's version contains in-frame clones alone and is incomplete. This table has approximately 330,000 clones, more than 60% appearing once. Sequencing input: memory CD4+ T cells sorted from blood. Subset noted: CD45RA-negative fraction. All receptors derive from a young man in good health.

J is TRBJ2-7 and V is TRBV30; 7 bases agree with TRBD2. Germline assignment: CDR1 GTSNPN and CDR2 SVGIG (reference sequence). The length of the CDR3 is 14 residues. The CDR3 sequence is CAGGRLAPGNEQYF. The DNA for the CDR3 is TGTGCGGGGGGGAGGCTAGCCCCGGGGAACGAGCAGTACTTC.

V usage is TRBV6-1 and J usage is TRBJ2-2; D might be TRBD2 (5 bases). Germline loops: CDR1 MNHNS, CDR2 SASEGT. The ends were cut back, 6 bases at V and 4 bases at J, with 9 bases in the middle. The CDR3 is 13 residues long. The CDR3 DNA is TGTGCCAGCAGCCCGCGGGTCACCGGGGAGCTGTTTTTT. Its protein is CASSPRVTGELFF.

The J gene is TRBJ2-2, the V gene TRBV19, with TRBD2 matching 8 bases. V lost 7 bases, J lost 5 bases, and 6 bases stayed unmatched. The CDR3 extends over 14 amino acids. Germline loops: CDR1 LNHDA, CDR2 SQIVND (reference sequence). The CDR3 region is CASNFAGGTGELFF. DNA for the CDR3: TGTGCCAGTAATTTTGCGGGAGGAACCGGGGAGCTGTTTTTT.

This CDR3 reads CASSWDRGDTEAFF. CDR3 DNA sequence: TGTGCCAGCAGCTGGGACAGGGGGGACACTGAAGCTTTCTTT. This chain joins TRBV7-2 and TRBJ1-1; TRBD1 agrees at 11 bases. The trim removed 4 bases at V and 3 bases at J, leaving 1 base unmatched. Germline values: CDR1 SGHTA, CDR2 FQGNSA. The length of the CDR3 is 14 residues.

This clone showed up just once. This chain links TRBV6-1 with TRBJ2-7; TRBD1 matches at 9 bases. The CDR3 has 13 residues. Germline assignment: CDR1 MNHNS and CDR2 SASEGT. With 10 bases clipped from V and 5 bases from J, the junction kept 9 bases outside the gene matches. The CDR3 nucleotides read TGTGCCACGACCGGGACAGGGTTAGACGAGCAGTACTTC. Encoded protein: CATTGTGLDEQYF.

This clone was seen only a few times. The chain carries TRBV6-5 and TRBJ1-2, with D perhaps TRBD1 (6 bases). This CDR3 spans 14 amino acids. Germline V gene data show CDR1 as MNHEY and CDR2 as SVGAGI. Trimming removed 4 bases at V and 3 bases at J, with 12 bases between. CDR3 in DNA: TGTGCCAGCAGTTCTACAGGGTACGACTATGGCTACACCTTC. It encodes CASSSTGYDYGYTF.

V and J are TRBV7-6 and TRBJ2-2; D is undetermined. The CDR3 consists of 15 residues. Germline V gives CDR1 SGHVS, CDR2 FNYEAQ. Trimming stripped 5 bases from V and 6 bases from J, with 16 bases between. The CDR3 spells CASSASYRRAGELFF. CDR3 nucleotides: TGTGCCAGCAGCGCGAGTTACAGAAGGGCCGGGGAGCTGTTTTTT. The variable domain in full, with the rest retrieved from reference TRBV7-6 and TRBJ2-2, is GAGVSQSPRYKVTKRGQDVALRCDPISGHVSLYWYRQALGQGPEFLTYFNYEAQQDKSGLPNDRFSAERPEGSISTLTIQRTEQRDSAMYRCASSASYRRAGELFFGEGSRLTVL.

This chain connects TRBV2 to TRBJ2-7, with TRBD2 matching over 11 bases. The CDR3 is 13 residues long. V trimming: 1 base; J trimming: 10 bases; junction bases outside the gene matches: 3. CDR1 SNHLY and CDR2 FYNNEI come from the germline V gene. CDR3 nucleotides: TGTGCCAGCAGTGAAGTAGCGGGAGGGGAACAGTACTTC. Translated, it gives CASSEVAGGEQYF.

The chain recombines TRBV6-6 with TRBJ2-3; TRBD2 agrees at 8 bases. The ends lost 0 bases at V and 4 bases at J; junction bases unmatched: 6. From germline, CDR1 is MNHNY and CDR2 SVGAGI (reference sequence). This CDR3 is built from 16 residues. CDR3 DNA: TGTGCCAGCAGTTACTCGTCGGGACTAGGGGCAGATACGCAGTATTTT. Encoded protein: CASSYSSGLGADTQYF.

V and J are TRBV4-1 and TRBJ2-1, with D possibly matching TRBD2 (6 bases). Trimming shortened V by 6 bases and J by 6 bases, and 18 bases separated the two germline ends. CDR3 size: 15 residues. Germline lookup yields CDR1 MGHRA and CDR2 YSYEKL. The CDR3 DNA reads TGCGCCAGCAGGGAGGCTAGCGATCGTTCCAATGAGCAGTTCTTC. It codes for CASREASDRSNEQFF.

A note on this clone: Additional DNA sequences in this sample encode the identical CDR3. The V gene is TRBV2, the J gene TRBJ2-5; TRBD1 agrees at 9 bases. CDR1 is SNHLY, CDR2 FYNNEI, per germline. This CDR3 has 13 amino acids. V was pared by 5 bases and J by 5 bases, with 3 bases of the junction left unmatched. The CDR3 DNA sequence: TGTGCCAGCAGTAGGGACAGGGTCGAGACCCAGTACTTC. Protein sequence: CASSRDRVETQYF.

Here the CDR3 reads CASSVGGSTNYGYTF. CDR3 nucleotide sequence: TGTGCCAGCAGCGTGGGAGGCTCAACTAACTATGGCTACACCTTC. This sequence joins TRBV9 and TRBJ1-2, with unresolved D. The CDR3 sequence is 15 residues long. Trimming took off 2 bases at V and 0 bases at J, with 11 bases between the two ends. The germline V gene encodes CDR1 SGDLS and CDR2 YYNGEE.

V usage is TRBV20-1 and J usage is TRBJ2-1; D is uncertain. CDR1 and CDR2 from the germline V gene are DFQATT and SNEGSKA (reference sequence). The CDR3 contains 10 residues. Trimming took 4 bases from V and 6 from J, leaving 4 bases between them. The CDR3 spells CSATSNEQFF. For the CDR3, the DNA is TGCAGTGCTACCAGCAATGAGCAGTTCTTC.

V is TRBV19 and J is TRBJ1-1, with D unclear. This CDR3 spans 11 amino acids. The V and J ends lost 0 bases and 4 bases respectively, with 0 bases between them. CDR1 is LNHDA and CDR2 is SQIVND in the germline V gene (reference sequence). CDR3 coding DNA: TGTGCCAGTAGTATAGACACTGAAGCTTTCTTT. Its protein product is CASSIDTEAFF.

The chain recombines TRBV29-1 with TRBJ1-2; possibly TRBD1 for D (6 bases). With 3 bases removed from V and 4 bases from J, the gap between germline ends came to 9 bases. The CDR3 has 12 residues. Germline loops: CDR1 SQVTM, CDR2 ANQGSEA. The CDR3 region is CSVERGSYGYTF. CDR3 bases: TGCAGCGTTGAGAGGGGGTCCTATGGCTACACCTTC.

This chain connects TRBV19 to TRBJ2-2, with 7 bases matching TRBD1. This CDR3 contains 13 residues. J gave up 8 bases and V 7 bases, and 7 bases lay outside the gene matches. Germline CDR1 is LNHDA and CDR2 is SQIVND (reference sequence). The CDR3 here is CASTQTGKGELFF. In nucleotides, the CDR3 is TGTGCCAGTACCCAGACAGGGAAAGGGGAGCTGTTTTTT. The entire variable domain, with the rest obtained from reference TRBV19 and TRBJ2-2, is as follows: DGGITQSPKYLFRKEGQNVTLSCEQNLNHDAMYWYRQDPGQGLRLIYYSQIVNDFQKGDIAEGYSVSREKKESFPLTVTSAQKNPTAFYLCASTQTGKGELFFGEGSRLTVL.

The CDR3: CASSKRTLEKLFF. CDR3 DNA: TGTGCCAGCAGTAAAAGGACACTCGAAAAACTGTTTTTT. The chain has TRBV6-5 and TRBJ1-4; tentatively, D is TRBD1 (5 bases). CDR1 and CDR2 (germline): MNHEY, SVGAGI. Trimming removed 5 bases from V and 8 bases from J, with 12 bases in between. CDR3 length equals 13 residues.

The CDR3: CASSRSGQGINYGYTF. For the CDR3, the DNA is TGTGCCAGCAGCCGTTCGGGACAGGGAATAAACTATGGCTACACCTTC. V gene TRBV7-9 combines with J gene TRBJ1-2, with 9 bases matching TRBD1. J was trimmed by 2 bases and V by 5 bases; bases with no gene match: 9. This CDR3 is built from 16 residues. Germline V gene lookup returns CDR1 SEHNR and CDR2 FQNEAQ (reference sequence). Together with reference TRBV7-9 and TRBJ1-2, the CDR3 gives the full variable domain: DTGVSQNPRHKITKRGQNVTFRCDPISEHNRLYWYRQTLGQGPEFLTYFQNEAQLEKSRLLSDRFSAERPKGSFSTLEIQRTEQGDSAMYLCASSRSGQGINYGYTFGSGTRLTVV.

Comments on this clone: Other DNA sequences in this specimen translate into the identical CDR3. DNA of the CDR3: TGTGCCAGCTCACCGATGGTAAGCTCCTACAATGAGCAGTTCTTC. This codes for CASSPMVSSYNEQFF. The chain couples TRBV18 to TRBJ2-1, with D hard to call. Per germline, CDR1 KGHSH and CDR2 LQKENI. The CDR3 sequence is 15 residues long. V dropped 3 bases and J dropped 0 bases, with 9 bases sitting between them. Combining the CDR3 with reference TRBV18 and TRBJ2-1 gives the whole variable domain NAGVMQNPRHLVRRRGQEARLRCSPMKGHSHVYWYRQLPEEGLKFMVYLQKENIIDESGMPKERFSAEFPKEGPSILRIQQVVRGDSAAYFCASSPMVSSYNEQFFGPGTRLTVL.

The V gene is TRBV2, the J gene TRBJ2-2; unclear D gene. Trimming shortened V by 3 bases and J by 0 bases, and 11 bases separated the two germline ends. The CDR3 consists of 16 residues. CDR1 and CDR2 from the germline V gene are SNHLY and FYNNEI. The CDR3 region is CASSDGRPANTGELFF. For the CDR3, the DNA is TGTGCCAGCAGTGATGGACGGCCCGCGAACACCGGGGAGCTGTTTTTT. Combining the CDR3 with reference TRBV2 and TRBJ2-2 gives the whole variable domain EPEVTQTPSHQVTQMGQEVILRCVPISNHLYFYWYRQILGQKVEFLVSFYNNEISEKSEIFDDQFSVERPDGSNFTLKIRSTKLEDSAMYFCASSDGRPANTGELFFGEGSRLTVL.

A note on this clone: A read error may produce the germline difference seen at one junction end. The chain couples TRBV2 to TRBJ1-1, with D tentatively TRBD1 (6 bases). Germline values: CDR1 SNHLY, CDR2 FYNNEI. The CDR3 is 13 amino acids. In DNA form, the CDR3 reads TGTGCCAGCGGTGAACATAGGACAGCCGAAGCTTTCTTT. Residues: CASGEHRTAEAFF. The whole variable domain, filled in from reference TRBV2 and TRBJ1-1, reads EPEVTQTPSHQVTQMGQEVILRCVPISNHLYFYWYRQILGQKVEFLVSFYNNEISEKSEIFDDQFSVERPDGSNFTLKIRSTKLEDSAMYFCASGEHRTAEAFFGQGTRLTVV.